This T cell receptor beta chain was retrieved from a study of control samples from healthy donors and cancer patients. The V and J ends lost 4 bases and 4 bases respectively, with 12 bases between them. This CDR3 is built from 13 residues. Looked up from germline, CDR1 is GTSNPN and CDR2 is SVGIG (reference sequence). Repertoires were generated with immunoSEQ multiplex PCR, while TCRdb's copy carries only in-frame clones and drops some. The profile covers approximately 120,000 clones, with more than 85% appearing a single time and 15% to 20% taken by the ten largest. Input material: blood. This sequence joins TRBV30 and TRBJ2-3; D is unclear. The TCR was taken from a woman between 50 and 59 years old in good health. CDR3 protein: CAWKADLSDTQYF. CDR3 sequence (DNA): TGTGCCTGGAAGGCAGATTTATCAGATACGCAGTATTTT. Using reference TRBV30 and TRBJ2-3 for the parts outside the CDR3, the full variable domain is SQTIHQWPATLVQPVGSPLSLECTVEGTSNPNLYWYRQAAGRGLQLLFYSVGIGQISSEVPQNLSASRPQDRQFILSSKKLLLSDSGFYLCAWKADLSDTQYFGPGTRLTVL.